These T cell receptor beta chains were read from a single sample in a study of patients and donors after allogeneic stem cell transplantation. TCRdb processed the RT-PCR reads anew with MiXCR; each CDR3 protein has one entry. The top ten clones hold roughly 6% of a sample with roughly 960,000 distinct CDR3 sequences, 15% to 20% of them seen once. Material: blood, either unsorted or a sorted T cell fraction (not recorded which). All receptors come from a human donor who was either an allogeneic HSCT recipient or a stem cell or donor lymphocyte infusion donor (not recorded which). It is not recorded whose cells these are; they may come from a transplant donor. Each CDR3 is given with its conserved first and last residue. The D gene is left open where the match is weak. Clone size, where shown, is once, few, many, or a class for clones that have expanded.

clone size: NA
J gene: TRBJ2-1
D gene: TRBD2
CDR3 length: 16
V gene: TRBV9
CDR3 protein: CASSVASGRPYNEQFF
CDR3 DNA: TGTGCCAGCAGCGTAGCCAGCGGGAGGCCTTACAATGAGCAGTTCTTC

clone size: few
J gene: TRBJ2-5
D gene: TRBD1
CDR3 length: 16
V gene: TRBV9
CDR3 protein: CASSVDIGGQGETQYF
CDR3 DNA: TGTGCCAGCAGCGTAGATATAGGGGGCCAAGGAGAGACCCAGTACTTC

clone size: once
J gene: TRBJ2-2
D gene: NA
CDR3 length: 14
V gene: TRBV10-3
CDR3 protein: CAIRESANTGELFF
CDR3 DNA: TGTGCCATCAGGGAATCTGCCAACACCGGGGAGCTGTTTTTT

clone size: many
J gene: TRBJ1-3
D gene: TRBD1
CDR3 length: 16
V gene: TRBV12-3/TRBV12-4
CDR3 protein: CASSPQGAVVGNTIYF
CDR3 DNA: TGTGCCAGCAGTCCCCAGGGGGCCGTGGTTGGAAACACCATATATTTT

clone size: once
J gene: TRBJ2-7
D gene: TRBD2
CDR3 length: 15
V gene: TRBV27
CDR3 protein: CASSLGAAGAREQYF
CDR3 DNA: TGTGCCAGCAGCCTCGGGGCAGCGGGAGCGCGCGAGCAGTACTTC

clone size: many
J gene: TRBJ2-1
D gene: TRBD2
CDR3 length: 14
V gene: TRBV20-1
CDR3 protein: CSALAGRAYNEQFF
CDR3 DNA: TGCAGTGCCCTAGCGGGAAGGGCCTACAATGAGCAGTTCTTC

clone size: few
J gene: TRBJ2-1
D gene: TRBD2
CDR3 length: 18
V gene: TRBV6-2/TRBV6-3
CDR3 protein: CASSYNLAGGNSYNEQFF
CDR3 DNA: TGTGCCAGCAGTTACAATCTAGCGGGGGGGAACTCCTACAATGAGCAGTTCTTC

clone size: NA
J gene: TRBJ2-1
D gene: NA
CDR3 length: 13
V gene: TRBV20-1
CDR3 protein: CSAGQPTYNEQFF
CDR3 DNA: TGCAGTGCGGGTCAACCCACCTACAATGAGCAGTTCTTC

clone size: many
J gene: TRBJ2-7
D gene: NA
CDR3 length: 15
V gene: TRBV4-2
CDR3 protein: CASSQDRHQTYEQYF
CDR3 DNA: TGTGCCAGCAGCCAAGATCGGCACCAGACCTACGAGCAGTACTTC

clone size: NA
J gene: TRBJ2-1
D gene: TRBD1
CDR3 length: 16
V gene: TRBV25-1
CDR3 protein: CASSEWRTGSDNEQFF
CDR3 DNA: TGTGCCAGCAGTGAATGGAGGACAGGGAGTGACAATGAGCAGTTCTTC

clone size: NA
J gene: TRBJ2-5
D gene: TRBD2
CDR3 length: 15
V gene: TRBV2
CDR3 protein: CASRLSGTYQETQYF
CDR3 DNA: TGTGCCAGCAGGCTTAGCGGGACCTACCAAGAGACCCAGTACTTC

clone size: few
J gene: TRBJ1-2
D gene: NA
CDR3 length: 14
V gene: TRBV12-3/TRBV12-4
CDR3 protein: CASSFRGGIGGYTF
CDR3 DNA: TGTGCCAGCAGTTTTCGGGGAGGGATTGGTGGCTACACCTTC

clone size: NA
J gene: TRBJ2-7
D gene: TRBD1
CDR3 length: 15
V gene: TRBV6-1
CDR3 protein: CASSLGQGTAYEQYF
CDR3 DNA: TGTGCCAGCAGCTTGGGACAGGGGACCGCCTACGAGCAGTACTTC

clone size: many
J gene: TRBJ1-1
D gene: NA
CDR3 length: 19
V gene: TRBV12-3/TRBV12-4
CDR3 protein: CASSLVQPGRQVVNTEAFF
CDR3 DNA: TGTGCCAGCAGTTTAGTCCAACCGGGACGCCAAGTAGTAAACACTGAAGCTTTCTTT

clone size: NA
J gene: TRBJ2-7
D gene: TRBD2
CDR3 length: 14
V gene: TRBV7-6
CDR3 protein: CASSHRLAGDEQYF
CDR3 DNA: TGTGCCAGCAGCCACCGACTAGCGGGAGACGAGCAGTACTTC

clone size: many
J gene: TRBJ2-3
D gene: NA
CDR3 length: 12
V gene: TRBV24-1
CDR3 protein: CATSGGADTQYF
CDR3 DNA: TGTGCCACCTCCGGGGGCGCAGATACGCAGTATTTT

clone size: NA
J gene: TRBJ1-2
D gene: TRBD1
CDR3 length: 14
V gene: TRBV2
CDR3 protein: CASSAGTGEYGYTF
CDR3 DNA: TGTGCCAGCAGTGCGGGGACAGGGGAATATGGCTACACCTTC

clone size: few
J gene: TRBJ1-2
D gene: NA
CDR3 length: 14
V gene: TRBV3-1
CDR3 protein: CASSTRASSYGYTF
CDR3 DNA: TGTGCCAGCAGCACCCGGGCCTCCTCATATGGCTACACCTTC

clone size: NA
J gene: TRBJ2-1
D gene: TRBD2
CDR3 length: 15
V gene: TRBV3-1
CDR3 protein: CASTPALAGGREQFF
CDR3 DNA: TGTGCCAGCACCCCAGCACTAGCGGGAGGGCGTGAGCAGTTCTTC

clone size: NA
J gene: TRBJ2-7
D gene: TRBD1
CDR3 length: 13
V gene: TRBV12-3/TRBV12-4
CDR3 protein: CASNHRGTYEQYF
CDR3 DNA: TGTGCCAGCAACCACAGGGGCACCTACGAGCAGTACTTC

clone size: many
J gene: TRBJ1-2
D gene: NA
CDR3 length: 12
V gene: TRBV12-3/TRBV12-4
CDR3 protein: CASSLTSFGYTF
CDR3 DNA: TGTGCCAGCAGCCTAACATCGTTCGGCTACACCTTC

clone size: NA
J gene: TRBJ2-1
D gene: TRBD2
CDR3 length: 14
V gene: TRBV12-3/TRBV12-4
CDR3 protein: CASTTTSGIDEQFF
CDR3 DNA: TGTGCCAGCACCACGACTAGCGGAATCGATGAGCAGTTCTTC

clone size: many
J gene: TRBJ2-7
D gene: NA
CDR3 length: 13
V gene: TRBV20-1
CDR3 protein: CSASGGQTYEQYF
CDR3 DNA: TGCAGTGCTTCCGGGGGGCAGACCTACGAGCAGTACTTC

clone size: many
J gene: TRBJ1-2
D gene: NA
CDR3 length: 15
V gene: TRBV5-1
CDR3 protein: CASSRTAASTYGYTF
CDR3 DNA: TGCGCCAGCAGCCGGACAGCGGCCTCTACCTATGGCTACACCTTC

clone size: few
J gene: TRBJ2-7
D gene: NA
CDR3 length: 15
V gene: TRBV13
CDR3 protein: CASSLRALVSYEQYF
CDR3 DNA: TGTGCCAGCAGCTTAAGGGCATTAGTAAGCTACGAGCAGTACTTC

clone size: NA
J gene: TRBJ2-7
D gene: NA
CDR3 length: 15
V gene: TRBV4-1
CDR3 protein: CASSQGGAALYEQYF
CDR3 DNA: TGCGCCAGCAGCCAGGGGGGAGCCGCCCTCTACGAGCAGTACTTC

clone size: few
J gene: TRBJ2-1
D gene: TRBD1
CDR3 length: 15
V gene: TRBV10-3
CDR3 protein: CAIKGRDSIGNEQFF
CDR3 DNA: TGTGCCATCAAAGGTAGGGACAGCATCGGCAATGAGCAGTTCTTC

clone size: few
J gene: TRBJ2-3
D gene: NA
CDR3 length: 14
V gene: TRBV12-3/TRBV12-4
CDR3 protein: CASSRQRSTDTQYF
CDR3 DNA: TGTGCCAGCAGTAGACAGAGAAGCACAGATACGCAGTATTTT

clone size: many
J gene: TRBJ2-3
D gene: NA
CDR3 length: 13
V gene: TRBV12-3/TRBV12-4
CDR3 protein: CASRGVFTDTQYF
CDR3 DNA: TGTGCCAGCAGAGGGGTTTTCACAGATACGCAGTATTTT

clone size: NA
J gene: TRBJ2-1
D gene: NA
CDR3 length: 13
V gene: TRBV2
CDR3 protein: CASRGGGRDEQFF
CDR3 DNA: TGTGCCAGCAGGGGGGGCGGAAGGGATGAGCAGTTCTTC

clone size: few
J gene: TRBJ2-2
D gene: NA
CDR3 length: 15
V gene: TRBV27
CDR3 protein: CASSLSLEATGELFF
CDR3 DNA: TGTGCCAGCAGTTTATCGCTAGAGGCCACCGGGGAGCTGTTTTTT

clone size: NA
J gene: TRBJ1-2
D gene: NA
CDR3 length: 12
V gene: TRBV20-1
CDR3 protein: CSARRDRYGYTF
CDR3 DNA: TGCAGTGCTAGGAGGGACCGCTATGGCTACACCTTC

clone size: NA
J gene: TRBJ2-3
D gene: NA
CDR3 length: 15
V gene: TRBV19
CDR3 protein: CASSRLRQGSDTQYF
CDR3 DNA: TGTGCCAGTAGCAGACTTCGGCAGGGCTCAGATACGCAGTATTTT